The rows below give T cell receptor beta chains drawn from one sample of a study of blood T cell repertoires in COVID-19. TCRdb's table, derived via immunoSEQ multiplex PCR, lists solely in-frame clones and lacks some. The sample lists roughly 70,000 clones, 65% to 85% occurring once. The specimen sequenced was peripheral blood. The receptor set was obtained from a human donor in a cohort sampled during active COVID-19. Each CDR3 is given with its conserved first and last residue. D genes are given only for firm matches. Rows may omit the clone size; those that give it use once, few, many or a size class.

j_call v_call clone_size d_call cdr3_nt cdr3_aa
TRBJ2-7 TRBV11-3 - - TGTGCCAGCAGCCGCATCGGGGTGGGCGAGCAGTACTTC CASSRIGVGEQYF
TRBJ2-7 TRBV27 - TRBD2 TGTGCCAGCAGTTTAGCGGGGGGTCCCTACGAGCAGTACTTC CASSLAGGPYEQYF
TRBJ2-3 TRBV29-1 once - TGCAGCGTTAGCGGGCAGGGCGTAGCAGATACGCAGTATTTT CSVSGQGVADTQYF
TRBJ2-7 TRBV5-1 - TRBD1 TGCGCCAGCAGCTTGGCCCTCGGGACAGGGGGCAATCGAGGCGAGCAGTACTTC CASSLALGTGGNRGEQYF
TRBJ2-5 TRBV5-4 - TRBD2 TGTGCCAGCAGCTTTAGCGGGGGGCGGGAGACCCAGTACTTC CASSFSGGRETQYF
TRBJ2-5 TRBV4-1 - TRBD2 TGCGCCAGCAGCCTTAGCGGGGGGGCCTTGGAGACCCAGTACTTC CASSLSGGALETQYF
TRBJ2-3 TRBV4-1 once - TGCGCCAGCAGCCAAGATGGGAGGGATACGCAGTATTTT CASSQDGRDTQYF
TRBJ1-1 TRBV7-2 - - TGTGCCAGCAGTTCTCAGGCGAACACTGAAGCTTTCTTT CASSSQANTEAFF
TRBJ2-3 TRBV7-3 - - TGTGCCAGCAGCCCCCCCGGAGGGGAAAGGGATACGCAGTATTTT CASSPPGGERDTQYF
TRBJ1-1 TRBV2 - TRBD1 TGTGCCAGCAGGCCCGGGACAGGGAGGGAGTATGGCACTGAAGCTTTCTTT CASRPGTGREYGTEAFF
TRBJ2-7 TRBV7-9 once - TGTGCCAGCAGCTTGTCGCGAGAGCAGTACTTC CASSLSREQYF
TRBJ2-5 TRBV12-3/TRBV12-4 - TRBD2 TGTGCCAGCAGGCTAGCGGGCCAAGAGACCCAGTACTTC CASRLAGQETQYF
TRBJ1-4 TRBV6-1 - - TGTGCCAGCAGTGACCGAAGCGGGGTTGGGGGGGAAACTAATGAAAAACTGTTTTTT CASSDRSGVGGETNEKLFF
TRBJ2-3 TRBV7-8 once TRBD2 TGTGCCAGCAGCCCGCTAGCGGGGCCAGACACAGATACGCAGTATTTT CASSPLAGPDTDTQYF
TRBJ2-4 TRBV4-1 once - TGCGCCAGCAGCCAAGATGTGTCAGACATTCAGTACTTC CASSQDVSDIQYF
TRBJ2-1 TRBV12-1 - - TGTGCCAGCAGCTTTGTACCGATCCCCCTGGCATACAATGAGCAGTTCTTC CASSFVPIPLAYNEQFF
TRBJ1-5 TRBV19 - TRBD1 TGTGCCAGTCATGACAGGGCCAATCAGCCCCAGCATTTT CASHDRANQPQHF
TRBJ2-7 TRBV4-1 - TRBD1 TGCGCCAGCAGCCGAGGGACAGGAGGTTACGAGCAGTACTTC CASSRGTGGYEQYF
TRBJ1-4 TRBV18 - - TGTGCCAGCTCGTACCGACAGGCAACTAATGAAAAACTGTTTTTT CASSYRQATNEKLFF
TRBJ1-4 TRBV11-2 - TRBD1 TGTGCCAGCAGCCCTCCGGGGACAGTGCTTAATGAAAAACTGTTTTTT CASSPPGTVLNEKLFF
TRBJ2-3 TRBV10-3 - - TGTGCCATCAGTGTACCCGGGGGAACAGATACGCAGTATTTT CAISVPGGTDTQYF
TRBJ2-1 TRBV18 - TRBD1 TGTGCCAGCTCACCAGCAGACAGGGGGTACAATGAGCAGTTCTTC CASSPADRGYNEQFF
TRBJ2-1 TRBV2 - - TGTGCCAGCAGTGCAGGGACCTACAATGAGCAGTTCTTC CASSAGTYNEQFF
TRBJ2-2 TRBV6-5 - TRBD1 TGTGCCAGCAGCAGGACAGGGTCCCTCACCGGGGAGCTGTTTTTT CASSRTGSLTGELFF
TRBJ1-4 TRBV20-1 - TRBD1 TGCAGTGCTAGTTCAACTTCCGACCGAGCAATCTACAGGGGGCCACAAGAAAAACTGTTTTTT CSASSTSDRAIYRGPQEKLFF
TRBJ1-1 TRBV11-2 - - TGTGCCAGCAGCTCCCTTCGGGGTGATTTGAAAGCTTTCTTT CASSSLRGDLKAFF